What follows is one TCR beta chain and its context. This clonotype was found a few times. The antigen it binds to is not known. The record has no base qualities; no much larger clone is one base away. Preparation of the library involved 5' RACE. This sample was sequenced with an Illumina HiSeq 2500. A second PCR of about 7 to 12 cycles was performed with a sample-barcoded 5' primer and a J-beta primer mix. A template-switch 5' adaptor carrying 12 random nucleotides introduced a unique molecular identifier onto each TCR beta cDNA molecule. At least 3 million CDR3-containing paired-end reads were obtained from each sample. The Mint cDNA synthesis kit, primed by a TRBC-specific oligonucleotide, was used to synthesize first-strand cDNA from all RNA. After uracil-DNA glycosylase treatment, a first 18-cycle PCR used universal primers M1SS and BC2_uni_R on all cDNA. The original methods were these. Normalization of each sample was performed by random selection of 1 million high-quality reads, each carrying a distinct molecular identifier. Instead of being binned into consensus sequences, reads with shared molecular identifiers were discarded. CDR3 identification, clonotype clustering and error correction used MiTCR with a Q25 quality threshold and the strictest error-elimination algorithm. A nonparametric unseen species model with Euler transformation was used to estimate lower-bound total TCR beta diversity. The public reads were reprocessed in TCRdb via fastp at Q25 and MiXCR, keeping in-frame beta chains. Each entry merges the rows of one CDR3 protein and shows their most common DNA and genes. Here the V and J calls rest on TCRdb's processing, not on the authors' analysis. This sample has 1.5 million to 2 million distinct CDR3 sequences in its table, and roughly 32% of those were observed once. The ten largest make up about 11% of the sample.

This record comes from a study of blood T cells in healthy people across ages (dated by TCRdb to 2014 to 2015). At the level of the whole study: In model experiments, template switching captured about one uniquely barcoded TCR beta cDNA molecule for every two T cells. To track age-related changes in TCR beta repertoire diversity, the study relied on deep sequencing normalized with unique cDNA molecular identifiers. The donors were split into four age groups: young (average 16 years), middle-aged (about 40), aged (over 55) and long-lived (approximately 80). To avoid experimental bias, donors of different ages were spread randomly across the sequencing lanes. The study analyzed two additional independent replicas of 1 million unique cDNA reads from the same blood draw for two donors, one aged 18 to 29 and one aged 80 or older.

At the junction V is shortened by 2 bases and J by 0 bases; bases outside the gene matches: 4. Its CDR3 holds 16 amino acids, cysteine through phenylalanine. Only CDR3 DNA remains: 48 bases, in frame from the first base. The germline V gene (reference sequence) supplies CDR1 PRHDT and CDR2 FYEKMQ. What the study reported, not specific to this receptor: Observed TCR beta diversity per million T cells fell roughly linearly with age, and a significant reduction was already apparent by age around 40. Estimates of total diversity from one million sequenced T cells were regarded as lower bounds and underestimates. Compared with the aged group, the long-lived group had more naive CD4+ T cells, fewer expanded clones and increased TCR diversity, suggesting age selection. Because the CMV infection status of the donors was unknown, age-related changes in expanded clonotypes may potentially have been confounded. Since profiling was done on bulk unsorted PBMCs, naive and antigen-experienced compartments could not be conclusively compared. The percentage of naive T cells measured by flow cytometry correlated strongly with observed TCR beta diversity.

Systemically healthy Caucasian individuals from Russia, 35 to 40 in total and aged about 6 to 95 years, were included as donors. Roughly 11 milliliters of peripheral blood were drawn from each donor into EDTA-treated Vacutainer tubes. Ficoll-Paque density-gradient centrifugation was used to isolate PBMCs, with at least 6.5 million per sample. Trizol reagent was used to extract total RNA from the PBMCs, yielding at least 6 micrograms per sample. Naive CD45RAhigh/CD27high T cell percentages were measured by flow cytometry on a PBMC aliquot from every donor. The clonotype was recovered from a woman younger than 45 in good health. The source material was blood. Recombination joined TRBV13 with TRBJ2-1; TRBD2 lines up with 7 middle nucleotides. The sequenced DNA: TGTGCCAGCAGCTTACCAGCGGGATACTCCTACAATGAGCAGTTCTTC. This is translated as CASSLPAGYSYNEQFF.